This TCR beta chain was identified in a study of human T cells and chemical hapten exposure. TCRdb redid the calling of the RACE reads with MiXCR, one entry per CDR3 protein. The sample lists about 350,000 distinct CDR3 sequences, 5% to 6.5% seen once, with more than 8% in the top ten. Germline V lookup: CDR1 SQVTM, CDR2 ANQGSEA. The CDR3 is 12 amino acids. With 0 bases removed from V and 2 bases from J, the gap between germline ends came to 4 bases. This clonotype was seen only a few times. Specified time point: pre-sensitization, week 0. Treatment denoted: therapeutic diphenylcyclopropenone sensitization with weekly scalp DPC. Suited to DPC and affected by alopecia, the donors ranged from 18 to 70 years old.

This specimen consisted of whole blood, obtained in connection with sensitization to the hapten diphenylcyclopropenone (DPC). V gene TRBV29-1 combines with J gene TRBJ1-2, with D unresolved. The receptor's source is a woman younger than 30 with alopecia areata. Some clones in this sample may be carry-over from other donors' samples. CDR3 region: CSVEEENYGYTF. The CDR3 DNA reads as TGCAGCGTTGAAGAGGAGAACTATGGCTACACCTTC. The variable domain in full, completed from reference TRBV29-1 and TRBJ1-2, reads SAVISQKPSRDICQRGTSLTIQCQVDSQVTMMFWYRQQPGQSLTLIATANQGSEATYESGFVIDKFPISRPNLTFSTLTVSNMSPEDSSIYLCSVEEENYGYTFGSGTRLTVV.